These T cell receptor beta chains were read from a single sample in a study of blood T cell repertoires in COVID-19. The method was immunoSEQ multiplex PCR; TCRdb's version includes in-frame clones alone and lacks a portion of them. This table has 180,000 or so clones, more than 75% appearing once. Sequencing input: peripheral blood. These receptors all come from a man aged 40-50 years with active or convalescent COVID-19. CDR3s include the opening cysteine and the closing phenylalanine or tryptophan. The D gene is left open where the match is weak. Not all rows give a size; the values are once, few, many and, for expanded clones, a class.

>-|TRBD1|TRBJ1-5|TRBV15
CATSRDPERGTGGGNQPQHF
TGTGCCACCAGCAGAGATCCCGAGAGAGGAACAGGGGGAGGCAATCAGCCCCAGCATTTT
>-|TRBD1|TRBJ1-2|TRBV7-2
CASSLVPGGAGDYGYTF
TGTGCCAGCAGCTTAGTACCAGGGGGCGCCGGGGACTATGGCTACACCTTC
>once|-|TRBJ1-2|TRBV29-1
CSVGQYGYTF
TGCAGCGTAGGACAGTATGGCTACACCTTC
>-|-|TRBJ1-3|TRBV15
CATSRDKTAGNTIYF
TGTGCCACCAGCAGAGATAAGACAGCTGGAAACACCATATATTTT
>once|TRBD2|TRBJ2-1|TRBV7-9
CASSPSGRWGNEQFF
TGTGCCAGCAGCCCTAGCGGGAGGTGGGGCAATGAGCAGTTCTTC
>-|-|TRBJ1-2|TRBV6-1
CASSEARPYGYTF
TGTGCCAGCAGTGAAGCGCGGCCGTATGGCTACACCTTC
>-|-|TRBJ1-6|TRBV11-3
CASSKQGVNSPLHF
TGTGCCAGCAGCAAGCAGGGTGTTAATTCACCCCTCCACTTT
>-|-|TRBJ2-5|TRBV27
CASLPLIYF
TGTGCCAGCCTTCCACTGATTTACTTC
>-|TRBD1|TRBJ1-2|TRBV6-5
CASSLGQFEAYGYTF
TGTGCCAGCAGCCTGGGACAGTTTGAGGCCTATGGCTACACCTTC
>-|-|TRBJ2-5|TRBV5-4
CASSLTVGARPQETQYF
TGTGCCAGCAGCTTGACCGTGGGTGCTAGGCCCCAAGAGACCCAGTACTTC
>-|TRBD1|TRBJ1-5|TRBV5-8
CASVDRGLNQPQHF
TGTGCCAGCGTCGACAGGGGGCTTAATCAGCCCCAGCATTTT
>-|-|TRBJ1-1|TRBV5-6
CASSLNPGGWETEAFF
TGTGCCAGCAGCTTGAACCCCGGGGGGTGGGAGACTGAAGCTTTCTTT
>-|-|TRBJ1-4|TRBV7-2
CASSFQGPWEKLFF
TGTGCCAGCAGCTTTCAGGGGCCTTGGGAAAAACTGTTTTTT
>-|TRBD2|TRBJ2-5|TRBV4-1
CASSLLAGVETQYF
TGCGCCAGCAGCCTCCTAGCGGGGGTGGAGACCCAGTACTTC
>few|-|TRBJ2-2|TRBV2
CASSKRSANTGELFF
TGTGCCAGCAGTAAGAGAAGCGCGAACACCGGGGAGCTGTTTTTT
>-|-|TRBJ1-2|TRBV10-3
CAIRGGGGGYTF
TGTGCCATCAGGGGTGGGGGCGGTGGCTACACCTTC
>-|-|TRBJ1-2|TRBV9
CASSPGEVGSYGYTF
TGTGCCAGCAGCCCGGGGGAGGTTGGGTCATATGGCTACACCTTC
>-|TRBD1|TRBJ1-6|TRBV5-4
CASSWDRVNSPLHF
TGTGCCAGCAGCTGGGACAGGGTAAATTCACCCCTCCACTTT
>-|TRBD1|TRBJ1-4|TRBV2
CASSRGQAEKLFF
TGTGCCAGCAGTAGAGGACAGGCTGAAAAACTGTTTTTT
>-|-|TRBJ1-1|TRBV19
CASSQGTNTEAFF
TGTGCCAGTTCGCAGGGTACAAACACTGAAGCTTTCTTT
>-|-|TRBJ1-1|TRBV11-2
CASSLDPLAVTSLVDTEAFF
TGTGCCAGCAGCTTAGATCCATTAGCGGTTACCTCGCTCGTGGACACTGAAGCTTTCTTT
>-|TRBD1|TRBJ1-4|TRBV5-1
CASSLDPGQGAVNEKLFF
TGCGCCAGCAGCTTAGATCCGGGACAGGGGGCTGTTAATGAAAAACTGTTTTTT
>few|-|TRBJ2-1|TRBV10-1
CASSELGVHEQFF
TGCGCCAGCAGTGAGTTGGGAGTCCATGAGCAGTTCTTC
>-|-|TRBJ1-5|TRBV23-1
CASSQTARESGPQHF
TGCGCCAGCAGTCAAACCGCTCGGGAAAGCGGGCCCCAGCATTTT
>-|TRBD2|TRBJ2-1|TRBV7-2
CASTQLAGGNEQFF
TGTGCCAGCACCCAACTAGCGGGGGGGAATGAGCAGTTCTTC
>-|TRBD2|TRBJ2-5|TRBV4-3
CASSQGSGGAFETQYF
TGCGCCAGCAGCCAAGGAAGCGGGGGGGCGTTCGAGACCCAGTACTTC
>-|TRBD1|TRBJ2-3|TRBV3-1/TRBV3-2
CASSQAHTGGHGATQYF
TGTGCCAGCAGCCAAGCTCACACAGGGGGGCACGGAGCTACGCAGTATTTT
>-|TRBD1|TRBJ1-2|TRBV29-1
CSGGGKDLGYTF
TGCAGCGGAGGGGGCAAAGACCTTGGCTACACCTTC
>-|TRBD1|TRBJ2-5|TRBV29-1
CSVDPGQGAPGVLVETQYF
TGCAGCGTAGATCCGGGACAGGGGGCTCCGGGGGTCCTCGTTGAGACCCAGTACTTC
>few|-|TRBJ2-5|TRBV15
CATSRGQRTQETQYF
TGTGCCACCAGCAGAGGCCAGCGGACCCAAGAGACCCAGTACTTC
>once|TRBD2|TRBJ2-6|TRBV28
CASSHTPGGAGANVLTF
TGTGCCAGCAGCCATACCCCGGGGGGGGCTGGGGCCAACGTCCTGACTTTC
>-|TRBD2|TRBJ2-2|TRBV5-1
CASRKGLAGGDTGELFF
TGCGCCAGCAGAAAGGGACTAGCGGGGGGAGACACCGGGGAGCTGTTTTTT
>-|-|TRBJ1-2|TRBV5-5
CASSVQGPNNYGYTF
TGTGCCAGCAGCGTACAGGGTCCTAATAACTATGGCTACACCTTC
>-|-|TRBJ1-4|TRBV18
CASSPSAGDGEKLFF
TGTGCCAGCTCACCGTCGGCGGGGGATGGTGAAAAACTGTTTTTT
>-|TRBD2|TRBJ2-3|TRBV5-8
CASSLGLRGNPDTQYF
TGTGCCAGCAGCTTGGGGTTGCGGGGGAATCCAGATACGCAGTATTTT
>-|TRBD1|TRBJ1-1|TRBV28
CASSLGGDRTNTEAFF
TGTGCCAGCAGTTTAGGGGGGGACAGGACGAACACTGAAGCTTTCTTT
>-|TRBD1|TRBJ2-1|TRBV7-6
CASSLRGQGTRYNEQFF
TGTGCCAGCAGCTTAAGGGGACAGGGTACTCGCTACAATGAGCAGTTCTTC
>-|TRBD1|TRBJ1-6|TRBV6-6
CASRDRGSASPLHF
TGTGCCAGCAGGGACAGGGGTTCGGCTTCACCCCTCCACTTT
>-|TRBD1|TRBJ2-1|TRBV7-9
CASSLVSGGTGGNEQFF
TGTGCCAGCAGCTTAGTCTCAGGCGGGACAGGGGGGAATGAGCAGTTCTTC
>-|-|TRBJ1-3|TRBV10-2
CASSVVRGGNTIYF
TGCGCCAGCAGTGTGGTCAGGGGTGGAAACACCATATATTTT
>-|TRBD2|TRBJ2-7|TRBV5-5
CASSLGLAGAPNYEQYF
TGTGCCAGCAGCTTGGGACTAGCGGGGGCGCCGAACTACGAGCAGTACTTC
>-|-|TRBJ2-6|TRBV11-2
CASSPSRGASGANVLTF
TGTGCCAGCAGCCCTTCCCGGGGGGCATCGGGGGCCAACGTCCTGACTTTC
>-|TRBD2|TRBJ2-5|TRBV3-1/TRBV3-2
CASSKGASGETQYF
TGTGCCAGCAGCAAAGGGGCTAGCGGAGAGACCCAGTACTTC
>-|-|TRBJ2-2|TRBV3-1/TRBV3-2
CASSQSLLLAGELFF
TGTGCCAGCAGCCAATCCCTTTTACTCGCCGGGGAGCTGTTTTTT
>many|-|TRBJ1-1|TRBV28
CASSSVSQVMNTEAFF
TGTGCCAGCAGTTCCGTTTCTCAGGTAATGAACACTGAAGCTTTCTTT
>-|TRBD2|TRBJ2-1|TRBV18
CASSLGLAGGVEQFF
TGTGCCAGCTCACTGGGACTAGCGGGGGGAGTTGAGCAGTTCTTC
>-|-|TRBJ2-7|TRBV6-2/TRBV6-3
CASSYPPSDEQYF
TGTGCCAGCAGTTACCCACCTTCGGACGAGCAGTACTTC
>-|-|TRBJ2-7|TRBV6-5
CASRDSLYEQYF
TGTGCCAGCAGAGACAGCCTCTACGAGCAGTACTTC
>-|TRBD1|TRBJ1-5|TRBV28
CASSTPGGVGQPQHF
TGTGCCAGCAGTACCCCAGGGGGCGTAGGTCAGCCCCAGCATTTT
>-|-|TRBJ1-2|TRBV28
CASRNLSPSGSYTF
TGTGCCAGCAGGAACCTTTCCCCCTCGGGGAGCTACACCTTC
>-|-|TRBJ1-3|TRBV12-5
CASGREVSGNTIYF
TGTGCTAGTGGCCGGGAGGTCTCTGGAAACACCATATATTTT
>-|-|TRBJ2-2|TRBV7-9
CASSLDNTNTGELFF
TGTGCCAGCAGCTTAGACAACACGAACACCGGGGAGCTGTTTTTT